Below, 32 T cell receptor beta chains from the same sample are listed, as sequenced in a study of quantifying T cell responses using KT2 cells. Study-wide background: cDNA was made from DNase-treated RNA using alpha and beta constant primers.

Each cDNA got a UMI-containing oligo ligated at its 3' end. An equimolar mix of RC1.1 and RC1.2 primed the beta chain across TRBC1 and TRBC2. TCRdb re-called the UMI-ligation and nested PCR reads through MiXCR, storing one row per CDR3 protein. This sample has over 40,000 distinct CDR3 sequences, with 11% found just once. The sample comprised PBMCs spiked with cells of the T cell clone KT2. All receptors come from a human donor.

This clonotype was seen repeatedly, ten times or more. DNA for the CDR3: TGTGCCAGCAGAGATCAGGGTTGGGACGAGGCCATATATTTT. Its protein is CASRDQGWDEAIYF. The chain recombines TRBV6-5 with TRBJ1-3, with D maybe TRBD1 (5 bases). The length of the CDR3 is 14 residues. Germline CDR1 reads MNHEY; CDR2 reads SVGAGI. Trimming removed 6 bases at V and 11 bases at J, with 20 bases between.

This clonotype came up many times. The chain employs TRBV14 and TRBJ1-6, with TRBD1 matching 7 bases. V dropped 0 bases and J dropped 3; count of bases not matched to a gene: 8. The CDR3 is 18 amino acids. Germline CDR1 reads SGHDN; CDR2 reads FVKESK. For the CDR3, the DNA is TGTGCCAGCAGCCAAGATGGATTACAGGGGAGCTATAATTCACCCCTCCACTTT. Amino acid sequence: CASSQDGLQGSYNSPLHF.

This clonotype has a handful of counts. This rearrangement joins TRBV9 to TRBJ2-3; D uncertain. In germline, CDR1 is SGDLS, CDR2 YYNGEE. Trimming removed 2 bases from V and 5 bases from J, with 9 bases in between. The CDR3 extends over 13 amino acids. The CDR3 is CASSVTQVDTQYF. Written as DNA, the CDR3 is TGTGCCAGCAGCGTGACCCAGGTAGATACGCAGTATTTT. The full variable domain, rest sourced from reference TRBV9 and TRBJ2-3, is DSGVTQTPKHLITATGQRVTLRCSPRSGDLSVYWYQQSLDQGLQFLIQYYNGEERAKGNILERFSAQQFPDLHSELNLSSLELGDSALYFCASSVTQVDTQYFGPGTRLTVL.

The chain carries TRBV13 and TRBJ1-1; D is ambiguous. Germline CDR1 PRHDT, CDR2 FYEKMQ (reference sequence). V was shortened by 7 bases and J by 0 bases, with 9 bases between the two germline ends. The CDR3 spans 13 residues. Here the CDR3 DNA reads TGTGCCAGCATAGGGCCGATGAACACTGAAGCTTTCTTT. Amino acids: CASIGPMNTEAFF.

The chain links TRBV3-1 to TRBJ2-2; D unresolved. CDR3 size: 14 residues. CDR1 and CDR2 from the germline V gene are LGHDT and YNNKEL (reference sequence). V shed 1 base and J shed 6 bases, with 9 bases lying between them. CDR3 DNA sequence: TGTGCCAGCAGCCAAGTTTACCGGGCCGGGGAGCTGTTTTTT. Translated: CASSQVYRAGELFF.

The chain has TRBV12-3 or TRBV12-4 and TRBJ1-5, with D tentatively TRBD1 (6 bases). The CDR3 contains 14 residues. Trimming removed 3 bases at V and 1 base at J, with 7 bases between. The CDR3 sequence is CASSLGASNQPQHF. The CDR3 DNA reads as TGTGCCAGCAGTTTGGGGGCGAGCAATCAGCCCCAGCATTTT.

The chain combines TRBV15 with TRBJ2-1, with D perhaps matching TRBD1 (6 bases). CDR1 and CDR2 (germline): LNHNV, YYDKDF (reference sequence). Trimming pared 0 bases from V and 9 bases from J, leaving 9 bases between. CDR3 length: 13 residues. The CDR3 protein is CATSRDKDSEQFF. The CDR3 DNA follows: TGTGCCACCAGCAGAGATAAGGACAGTGAGCAGTTCTTC.

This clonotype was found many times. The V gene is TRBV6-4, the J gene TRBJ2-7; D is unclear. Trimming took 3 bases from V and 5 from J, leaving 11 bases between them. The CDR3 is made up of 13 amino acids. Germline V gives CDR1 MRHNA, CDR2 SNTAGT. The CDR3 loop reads CASSERPQDEQYF. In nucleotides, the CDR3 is TGTGCCAGCAGTGAACGGCCCCAGGACGAGCAGTACTTC.

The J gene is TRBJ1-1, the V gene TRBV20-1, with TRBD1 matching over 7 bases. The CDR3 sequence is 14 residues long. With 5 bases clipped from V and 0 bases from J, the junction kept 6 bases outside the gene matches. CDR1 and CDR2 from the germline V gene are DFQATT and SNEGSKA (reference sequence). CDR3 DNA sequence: TGCAGTGCTGAAGACAGGGCAATGAACACTGAAGCTTTCTTT. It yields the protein CSAEDRAMNTEAFF.

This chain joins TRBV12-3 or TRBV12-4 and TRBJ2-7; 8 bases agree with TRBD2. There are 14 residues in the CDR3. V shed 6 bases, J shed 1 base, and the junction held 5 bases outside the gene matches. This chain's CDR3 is CASSRGGDSYEQYF. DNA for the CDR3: TGTGCCAGCAGCCGGGGGGGGGATTCCTACGAGCAGTACTTC.

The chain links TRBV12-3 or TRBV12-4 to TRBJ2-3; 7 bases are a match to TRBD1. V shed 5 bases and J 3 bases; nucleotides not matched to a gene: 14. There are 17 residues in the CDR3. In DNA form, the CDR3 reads TGTGCCAGCAGTGCCGTCCGGGACAGCCCACCAACAGATACGCAGTATTTT. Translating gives CASSAVRDSPPTDTQYF.

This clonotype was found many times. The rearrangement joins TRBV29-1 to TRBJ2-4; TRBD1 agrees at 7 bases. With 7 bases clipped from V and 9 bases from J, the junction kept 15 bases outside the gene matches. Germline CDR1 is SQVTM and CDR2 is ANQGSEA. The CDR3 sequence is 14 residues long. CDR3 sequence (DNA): TGCAGCGGAGGATCGACAGGGCCTGCGGGCATTCAGTACTTC. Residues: CSGGSTGPAGIQYF.

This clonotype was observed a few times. This CDR3 is CASSLEGGGNTIYF. The DNA for the CDR3 is TGTGCCAGCAGCCTTGAGGGGGGCGGAAACACCATATATTTT. The chain uses TRBV3-1 and TRBJ1-3, with D possibly TRBD1 on 6 matching bases. Between the trimmed V and J ends, which lost 4 bases and 4 bases, there was a span of 11 bases. The germline CDR1 and CDR2 sequences are LGHDT and YNNKEL (reference sequence). This CDR3 spans 14 amino acids.

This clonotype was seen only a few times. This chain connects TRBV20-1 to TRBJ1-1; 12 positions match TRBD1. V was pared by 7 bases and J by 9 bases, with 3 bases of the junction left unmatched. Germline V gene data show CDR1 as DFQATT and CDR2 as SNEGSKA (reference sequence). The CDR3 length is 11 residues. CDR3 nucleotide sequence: TGCAGTGTGGGACAGGGGGCGCAAGCTTTCTTT. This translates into CSVGQGAQAFF.

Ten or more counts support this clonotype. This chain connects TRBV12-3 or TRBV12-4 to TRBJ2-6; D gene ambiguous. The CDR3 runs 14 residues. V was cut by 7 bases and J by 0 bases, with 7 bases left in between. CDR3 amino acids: CASTPNSGANVLTF. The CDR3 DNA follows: TGTGCCAGCACCCCGAACTCTGGGGCCAACGTCCTGACTTTC.

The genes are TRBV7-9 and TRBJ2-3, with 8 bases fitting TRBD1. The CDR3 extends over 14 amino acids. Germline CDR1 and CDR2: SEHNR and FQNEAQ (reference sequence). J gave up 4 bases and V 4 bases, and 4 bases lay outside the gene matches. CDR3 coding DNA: TGTGCCAGCAGCTCGTTGGACAGGGCAGATACGCAGTATTTT. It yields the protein CASSSLDRADTQYF.

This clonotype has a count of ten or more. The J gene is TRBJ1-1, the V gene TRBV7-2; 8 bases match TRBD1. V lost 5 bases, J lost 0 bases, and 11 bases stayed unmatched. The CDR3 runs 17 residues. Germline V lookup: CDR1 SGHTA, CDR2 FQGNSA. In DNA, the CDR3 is TGTGCCAGCAGCCCCGGTGGACAGGGCCCCATGAACACTGAAGCTTTCTTT. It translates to CASSPGGQGPMNTEAFF.

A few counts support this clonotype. The CDR3, as DNA: TGTGCCAGCAGTTTGGGGGGGATTGCTGAAGCTTTCTTT. Protein: CASSLGGIAEAFF. V is TRBV12-3 or TRBV12-4 and J is TRBJ1-1; a possible D gene is TRBD1 (5 bases). Between the trimmed V and J ends, which lost 3 bases and 6 bases, there was a span of 11 bases. This CDR3 is 13 amino acids long.

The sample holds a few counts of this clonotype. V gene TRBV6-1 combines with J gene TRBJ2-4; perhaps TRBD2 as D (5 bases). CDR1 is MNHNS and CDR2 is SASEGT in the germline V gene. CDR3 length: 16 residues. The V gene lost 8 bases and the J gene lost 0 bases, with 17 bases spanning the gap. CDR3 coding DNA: TGTGCCAGCTTCCCTGGGGAGAAACTAGCCAAAAACATTCAGTACTTC. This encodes CASFPGEKLAKNIQYF.

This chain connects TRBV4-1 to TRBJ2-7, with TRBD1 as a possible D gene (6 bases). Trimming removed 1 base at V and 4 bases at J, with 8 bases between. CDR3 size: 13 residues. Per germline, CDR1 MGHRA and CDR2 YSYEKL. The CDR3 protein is CASSQVQGYEQYF. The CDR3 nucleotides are TGCGCCAGCAGCCAAGTACAGGGATACGAGCAGTACTTC.

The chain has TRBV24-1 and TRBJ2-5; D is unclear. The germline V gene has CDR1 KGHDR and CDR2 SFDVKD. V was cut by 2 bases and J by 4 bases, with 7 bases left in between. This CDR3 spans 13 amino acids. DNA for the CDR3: TGTGCCACCAGTGATTCGCAGAGAGAGACCCAGTACTTC. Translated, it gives CATSDSQRETQYF.

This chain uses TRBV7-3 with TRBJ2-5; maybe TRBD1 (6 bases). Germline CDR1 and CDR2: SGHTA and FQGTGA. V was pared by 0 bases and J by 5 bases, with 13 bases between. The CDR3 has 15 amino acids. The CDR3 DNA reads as TGTGCCAGCAGCTTAACTCGGGGCAGGGGTGAGACCCAGTACTTC. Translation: CASSLTRGRGETQYF. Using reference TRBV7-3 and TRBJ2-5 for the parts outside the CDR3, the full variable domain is GAGVSQTPSNKVTEKGKYVELRCDPISGHTALYWYRQSLGQGPEFLIYFQGTGAADDSGLPNDRFFAVRPEGSVSTLKIQRTERGDSAVYLCASSLTRGRGETQYFGPGTRLLVL.

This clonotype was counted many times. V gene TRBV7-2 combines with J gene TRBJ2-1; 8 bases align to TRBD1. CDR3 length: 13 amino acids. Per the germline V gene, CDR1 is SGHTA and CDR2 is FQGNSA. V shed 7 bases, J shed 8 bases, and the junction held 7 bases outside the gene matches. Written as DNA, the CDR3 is TGTGCCAGCAATGCAGGGGGCATTGATGAGCAGTTCTTC. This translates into CASNAGGIDEQFF.

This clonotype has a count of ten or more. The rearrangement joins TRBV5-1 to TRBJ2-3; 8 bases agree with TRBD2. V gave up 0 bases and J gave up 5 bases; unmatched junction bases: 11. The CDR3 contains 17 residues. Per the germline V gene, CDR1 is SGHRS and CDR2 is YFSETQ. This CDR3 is CASSLVAGGGTQDTQYF. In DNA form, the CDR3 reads TGCGCCAGCAGCTTGGTCGCGGGGGGCGGGACACAAGATACGCAGTATTTT.

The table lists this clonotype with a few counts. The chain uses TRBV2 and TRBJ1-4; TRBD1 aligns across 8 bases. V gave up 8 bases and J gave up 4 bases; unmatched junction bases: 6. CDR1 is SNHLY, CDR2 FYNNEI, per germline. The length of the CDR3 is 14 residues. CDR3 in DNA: TGTGCCAGCGGGCAGGACAGGGTTAATGAAAAACTGTTTTTT. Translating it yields CASGQDRVNEKLFF.

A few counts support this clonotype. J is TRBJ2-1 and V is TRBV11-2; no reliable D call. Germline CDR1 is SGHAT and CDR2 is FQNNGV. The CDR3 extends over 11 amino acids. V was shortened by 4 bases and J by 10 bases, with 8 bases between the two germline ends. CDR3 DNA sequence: TGTGCCAGCAGCTACCAGTACGAGCAGTTCTTC. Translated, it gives CASSYQYEQFF.

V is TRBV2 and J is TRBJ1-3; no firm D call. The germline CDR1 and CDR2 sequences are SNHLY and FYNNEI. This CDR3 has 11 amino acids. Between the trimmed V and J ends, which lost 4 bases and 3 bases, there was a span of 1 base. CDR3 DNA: TGTGCCAGCAGTGTTGGAAACACCATATATTTT. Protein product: CASSVGNTIYF. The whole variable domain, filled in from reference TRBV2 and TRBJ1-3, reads EPEVTQTPSHQVTQMGQEVILRCVPISNHLYFYWYRQILGQKVEFLVSFYNNEISEKSEIFDDQFSVERPDGSNFTLKIRSTKLEDSAMYFCASSVGNTIYFGEGSWLTVV.

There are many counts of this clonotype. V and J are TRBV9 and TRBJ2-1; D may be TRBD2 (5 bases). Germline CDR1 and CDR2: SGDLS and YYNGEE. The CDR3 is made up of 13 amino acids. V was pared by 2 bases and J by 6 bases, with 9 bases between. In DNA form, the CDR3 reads TGTGCCAGCAGCGTGGGCGGGCCCAATGAGCAGTTCTTC. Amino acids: CASSVGGPNEQFF.

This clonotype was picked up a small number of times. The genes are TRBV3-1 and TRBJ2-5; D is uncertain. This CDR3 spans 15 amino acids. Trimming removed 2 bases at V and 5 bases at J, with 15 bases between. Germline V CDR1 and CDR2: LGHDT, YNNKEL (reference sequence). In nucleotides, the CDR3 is TGTGCCAGCAGCCAATTAGGGATGGCGCGGGAGACCCAGTACTTC. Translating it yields CASSQLGMARETQYF.

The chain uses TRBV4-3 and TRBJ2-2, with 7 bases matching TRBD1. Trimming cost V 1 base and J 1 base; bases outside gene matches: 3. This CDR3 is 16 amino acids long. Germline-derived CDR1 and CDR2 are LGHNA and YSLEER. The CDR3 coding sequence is TGCGCCAGCAGCCAAGCCTCAGGGGGGAACACCGGGGAGCTGTTTTTT. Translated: CASSQASGGNTGELFF.

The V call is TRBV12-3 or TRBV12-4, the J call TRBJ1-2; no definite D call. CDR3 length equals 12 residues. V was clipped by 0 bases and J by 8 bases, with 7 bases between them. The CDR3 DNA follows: TGTGCCAGCAGTTTAGCGCTGGCGGGCTACACCTTC. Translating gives CASSLALAGYTF.

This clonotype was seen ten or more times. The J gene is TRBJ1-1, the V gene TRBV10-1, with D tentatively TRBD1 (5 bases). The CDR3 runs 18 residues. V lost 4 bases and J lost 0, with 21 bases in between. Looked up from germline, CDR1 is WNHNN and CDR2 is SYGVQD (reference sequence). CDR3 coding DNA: TGCGCCAGCAGTGTTGGGACGGGATCAGCGCTAATGAACACTGAAGCTTTCTTT. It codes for CASSVGTGSALMNTEAFF.